The entry below gives a single TCR beta chain sequence along with its context. What it binds is unknown. Profiled with immunoSEQ multiplex PCR; TCRdb holds only in-frame clones, not every one. The profile shows around 120,000 clones, about 85% of them singletons. Germline trimming cut 7 bases from V and 9 bases from J; bases unmatched to any gene: 14. The CDR3 consists of 14 residues. Per the germline V gene, CDR1 is MNHEY and CDR2 is SVGAGI. The sample originates from a study of T cell responses to AZD1222 COVID-19 vaccine. Study results and limitations: Only after the peak T cell response were repertoires sampled. Regions left unmutated in variants are reportedly the target of nearly half of spike-specific TCRs.

The rearrangement joins TRBV6-5 to TRBJ1-1, with TRBD1 identical over 7 bases. This receptor was identified in an adult in good health. Sequences were derived from peripheral blood, sampled on day 0 of AZD1222 vaccination. The chain's CDR3 is CASNNRGRGGKAFF. The CDR3 bases are TGTGCCAGCAATAACAGGGGTAGGGGGGGGAAAGCTTTCTTT.